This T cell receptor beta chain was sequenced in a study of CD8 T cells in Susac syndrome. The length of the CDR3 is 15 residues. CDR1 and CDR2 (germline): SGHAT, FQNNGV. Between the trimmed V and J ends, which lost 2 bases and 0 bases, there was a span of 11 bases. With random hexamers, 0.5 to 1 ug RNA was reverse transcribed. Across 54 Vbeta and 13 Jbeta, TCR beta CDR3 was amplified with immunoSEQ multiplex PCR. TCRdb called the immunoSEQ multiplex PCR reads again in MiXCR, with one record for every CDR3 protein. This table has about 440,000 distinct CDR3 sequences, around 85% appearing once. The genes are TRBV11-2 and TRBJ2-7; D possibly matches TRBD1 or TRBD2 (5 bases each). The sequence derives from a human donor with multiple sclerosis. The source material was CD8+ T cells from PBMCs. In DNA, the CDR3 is TGTGCCAGCAGCTTATGGGACGATCTCTCCTACGAGCAGTACTTC. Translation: CASSLWDDLSYEQYF.